Sequencing of this T cell receptor (beta chain) was carried out in a study of control samples from healthy donors and cancer patients. Trimming stripped 0 bases from V and 3 bases from J, with 16 bases between. Germline CDR1 SGHNT, CDR2 YYREEE (reference sequence). The CDR3 is made up of 17 amino acids. The protocol was immunoSEQ multiplex PCR, while the TCRdb copy is restricted to in-frame clones and leaves out a portion. The profile shows approximately 170,000 clones, approximately 90% of them singletons. V usage is TRBV5-4 and J usage is TRBJ1-5; D perhaps matches TRBD1 (6 bases). The receptor was derived from a woman in her thirties in good health. The material sequenced was blood. The DNA for the CDR3 is TGTGCCAGCAGCTTGGCCAGAAAGGGACATCCCAATCAGCCCCAGCATTTT. Its protein product is CASSLARKGHPNQPQHF.